These 15 T cell receptor beta chains came from one sample sequenced in a study of blood T cell repertoires in COVID-19. Sequencing was performed with immunoSEQ multiplex PCR; in TCRdb, only in-frame clones are kept and a portion is missing. There are approximately 29,000 clones in the sample; about 88% occur only once, and over 11% lies in the top ten. Sequencing was performed on peripheral blood. These receptor sequences come from a human donor with active COVID-19. The donor label of this sample is uncertain.

The chain employs TRBV7-2 and TRBJ2-2, with D perhaps TRBD2 (5 bases). Germline values: CDR1 SGHTA, CDR2 FQGNSA. Trimming shortened V by 6 bases and J by 9 bases, and 11 bases separated the two germline ends. The CDR3 length is 12 residues. CDR3 loop: CASRSQRWELFF. CDR3 bases: TGTGCCAGCAGATCCCAGCGGTGGGAGCTGTTTTTT.

The chain couples TRBV4-2 to TRBJ2-7, with D possibly matching TRBD1 (6 bases). The CDR3 is 17 residues long. With 4 bases removed from V and 2 bases from J, the gap between germline ends came to 21 bases. The germline gives CDR1 LGHNA, CDR2 YNFKEQ. In DNA form, the CDR3 reads TGTGCCAGCAGCCCTCCCTTAAAGGGACAATTCCCCTACGAGCAGTACTTC. This encodes CASSPPLKGQFPYEQYF.

This sequence joins TRBV10-1 and TRBJ1-1; 7 bases match TRBD1. CDR3 length: 15 residues. Trimming at V came to 6 bases and at J to 1 base, leaving 8 bases not matched to a gene. Germline V gives CDR1 WNHNN, CDR2 SYGVQD (reference sequence). The CDR3 spells CASSEVGQRNTEAFF. The CDR3 DNA is TGCGCCAGCAGCGAAGTGGGACAGCGGAACACTGAAGCTTTCTTT.

The chain recombines TRBV19 with TRBJ2-3; a possible D gene is TRBD2 (6 bases). CDR1 and CDR2 (germline): LNHDA, SQIVND (reference sequence). CDR3 length equals 14 residues. Trimming removed 8 bases at V and 1 base at J, with 13 bases between. The chain's CDR3 is CASSDGGGTDTQYF. Written as DNA, the CDR3 is TGTGCCAGTTCCGACGGCGGGGGCACAGATACGCAGTATTTT. The variable domain in full, with the rest retrieved from reference TRBV19 and TRBJ2-3, is DGGITQSPKYLFRKEGQNVTLSCEQNLNHDAMYWYRQDPGQGLRLIYYSQIVNDFQKGDIAEGYSVSREKKESFPLTVTSAQKNPTAFYLCASSDGGGTDTQYFGPGTRLTVL.

The chain joins TRBV5-5 to TRBJ2-5; D perhaps matches TRBD1 (6 bases). Germline lookup yields CDR1 SGHKS and CDR2 YYEKEE (reference sequence). The germline V and J ends were trimmed by 0 bases and 2 bases, with 8 bases remaining between them. CDR3 length equals 14 residues. For the CDR3, the DNA is TGTGCCAGCAGCTTGGGGACAGCTCAAGAGACCCAGTACTTC. This codes for CASSLGTAQETQYF.

V gene TRBV2 combines with J gene TRBJ1-4, with 7 bases matching TRBD1. This CDR3 spans 16 amino acids. The germline gives CDR1 SNHLY, CDR2 FYNNEI. Unmatched junction bases numbered 12, after V lost 5 bases and J lost 6 bases. CDR3 nucleotides: TGTGCCAGCAGTTCCCTCCAGGGGGAGATGGATGAAAAACTGTTTTTT. Protein: CASSSLQGEMDEKLFF.

The V call is TRBV7-8, the J call TRBJ2-3, with 7 bases identical to TRBD2. The CDR3 consists of 14 residues. V lost 6 bases, J lost 4 bases, and 7 bases stayed unmatched. CDR1 and CDR2 (germline): SGHVS, FQNEAQ. The CDR3 nucleotides are TGTGCCAGCAGATCTACGGGGGGACCAGATACGCAGTATTTT. Translating gives CASRSTGGPDTQYF.

This chain uses TRBV19 with TRBJ2-1; TRBD2 agrees at 10 bases. V lost 3 bases, J lost 10 bases, and 9 bases stayed unmatched. Germline values: CDR1 LNHDA, CDR2 SQIVND (reference sequence). This CDR3 contains 15 residues. The CDR3 region is CASSIASLAGAEQFF. The CDR3 nucleotides are TGTGCCAGTAGTATTGCGTCCCTAGCGGGGGCCGAGCAGTTCTTC.

This sequence joins TRBV25-1 and TRBJ2-1; 9 bases map to TRBD2. V shed 6 bases and J 7 bases; nucleotides not matched to a gene: 4. This CDR3 is built from 13 residues. Germline V gives CDR1 MGHDK, CDR2 SYGVNS. This CDR3 is CASRPGLANEQFF. In nucleotides, the CDR3 is TGTGCCAGCAGACCGGGACTAGCAAATGAGCAGTTCTTC.

This chain uses TRBV2 with TRBJ1-4, with a weak D call TRBD1 (5 bases). Germline CDR1 is SNHLY and CDR2 is FYNNEI. This CDR3 region has 12 residues. V lost 3 bases and J 11 bases, leaving 10 bases between the germline ends. DNA for the CDR3: TGTGCCAGCAGTGACACCCAGGGTAAACTGTTTTTT. This encodes CASSDTQGKLFF.

V is TRBV29-1 and J is TRBJ2-5; 8 positions match TRBD1. With V trimmed by 4 bases and J by 4 bases, 20 bases remained unmatched. The CDR3 consists of 18 residues. Germline-derived CDR1 and CDR2 are SQVTM and ANQGSEA. The CDR3 is CSVATTPLPSGGGETQYF. In DNA, the CDR3 is TGCAGCGTTGCGACTACACCTCTCCCGTCAGGGGGCGGAGAGACCCAGTACTTC.

DNA of the CDR3: TGTGCCAGCAGCTGGGACTTCAGCTCCTACAATGAGCAGTTCTTC. Amino acids: CASSWDFSSYNEQFF. This chain uses TRBV5-6 with TRBJ2-1; possibly TRBD2 for D (6 bases). The V gene's germline CDR1 is SGHDT and CDR2 YYEEEE. V was pared by 3 bases and J by 0 bases, with 10 bases between. This CDR3 spans 15 amino acids.

The chain joins TRBV7-3 to TRBJ2-5, with D perhaps matching TRBD1 (6 bases). V gave up 5 bases and J gave up 0 bases, with 13 bases separating them. The germline V gene has CDR1 SGHTA and CDR2 FQGTGA. CDR3 size: 15 residues. The CDR3: CASSPRGHYQETQYF. The CDR3 DNA reads as TGTGCCAGCAGCCCACGGGGACACTACCAAGAGACCCAGTACTTC.

The chain is built from TRBV4-3 and TRBJ1-1; D gene unclear. The V end was cut by 1 base, the J end by 6 bases, with 18 bases between. Germline loops: CDR1 LGHNA, CDR2 YSLEER. CDR3 length equals 16 residues. As DNA, the CDR3 is TGCGCCAGCAGCCAAGCTTATTGGCAGGTCGGCCCTGAAGCTTTCTTT. Protein product: CASSQAYWQVGPEAFF.

V gene TRBV5-1 combines with J gene TRBJ2-6; 11 nucleotides align to TRBD1. Germline-derived CDR1 and CDR2 are SGHRS and YFSETQ. The CDR3 is made up of 18 amino acids. Losses at the gene ends were 0 bases for V and 0 bases for J; bases not matched to a gene: 2. CDR3 region: CASSLGTGGTSGANVLTF. The CDR3 nucleotides are TGCGCCAGCAGCTTGGGGACAGGGGGCACCTCTGGGGCCAACGTCCTGACTTTC.